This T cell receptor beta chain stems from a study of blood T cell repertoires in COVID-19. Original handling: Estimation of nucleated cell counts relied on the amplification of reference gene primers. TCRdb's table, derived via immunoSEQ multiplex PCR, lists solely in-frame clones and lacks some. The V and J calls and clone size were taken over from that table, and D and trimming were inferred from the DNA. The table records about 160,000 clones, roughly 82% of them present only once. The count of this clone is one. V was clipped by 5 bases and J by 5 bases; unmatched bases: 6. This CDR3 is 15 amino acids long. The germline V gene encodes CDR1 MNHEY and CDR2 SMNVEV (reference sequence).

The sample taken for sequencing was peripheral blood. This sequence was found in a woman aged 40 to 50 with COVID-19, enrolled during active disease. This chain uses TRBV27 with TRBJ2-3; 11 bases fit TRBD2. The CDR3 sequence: CASSPSTSGKDTQYF. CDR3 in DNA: TGTGCCAGCAGTCCATCGACTAGCGGGAAAGATACGCAGTATTTT.